These T cell receptor beta chains were read from a single sample in a study of blood T cells in healthy people across ages. TCRdb fed the 5' RACE reads into MiXCR, producing one record per CDR3 protein. The sample lists roughly 2 million distinct CDR3 sequences, 49% seen once, with roughly 2.1% in the top ten. Sequencing was carried out using blood. The receptors were sampled from a middle-aged woman in good health. CDR3s include the opening cysteine and the closing phenylalanine or tryptophan. The D gene is left open where the match is weak. A clone size is listed for some rows: how often the clone was seen (once, few, many), or a class if it is expanded.

cdr3_aa cdr3_nt d_call cdr3_length v_call clone_size j_call
CSAPREGGRGYTF TGCAGTGCCCCCCGAGAGGGAGGGAGAGGCTACACCTTC . 13 TRBV20-1 . TRBJ1-2
CAISQSTTYNEQFF TGTGCCATCAGTCAGTCAACCACCTACAATGAGCAGTTCTTC . 14 TRBV10-3 . TRBJ2-1
CSARIAGDTDTQYF TGCAGTGCTAGGATAGCGGGGGACACAGATACGCAGTATTTT TRBD2 14 TRBV20-1 few TRBJ2-3
CSVLFGLASYNEQFF TGCAGCGTTCTTTTTGGACTAGCCTCCTACAATGAGCAGTTCTTC TRBD2 15 TRBV29-1 . TRBJ2-1
CASSQDTGGSYNEQFF TGTGCCAGCAGCCAAGATACGGGGGGCTCCTACAATGAGCAGTTCTTC TRBD2 16 TRBV4-2 few TRBJ2-1
CASSQGQGAGGEKLFF TGTGCCAGCAGCCAGGGACAGGGGGCGGGGGGTGAAAAACTGTTTTTT TRBD1 16 TRBV7-2 . TRBJ1-4
CATSREVQTDTSYEQYF TGTGCCACCAGCAGAGAGGTACAGACCGATACCTCCTACGAGCAGTACTTC . 17 TRBV15 . TRBJ2-7
CASSEALRTPQNIQYF TGTGCCAGCAGTGAAGCGCTTCGGACACCCCAAAACATTCAGTACTTC . 16 TRBV2 . TRBJ2-4
CASSHLTTGGSGLNTEAFF TGCGCCAGCAGCCACTTGACTACAGGGGGGTCAGGTTTGAACACTGAAGCTTTCTTT TRBD1 19 TRBV4-1 . TRBJ1-1
CASKLDSENQPQHF TGCGCCAGCAAGTTAGACAGTGAAAATCAGCCCCAGCATTTT . 14 TRBV5-1 . TRBJ1-5
CASTPLRAGQRYEQFF TGTGCCAGCACCCCTCTGAGGGCAGGGCAACGATATGAGCAGTTCTTC . 16 TRBV28 . TRBJ2-1
CASSPTGGLDEQFF TGTGCCAGCAGCCCCACGGGGGGGTTGGATGAGCAGTTCTTC TRBD2 14 TRBV7-3 few TRBJ2-1
CASSQGGAGGLAKNIQYF TGCGCCAGCAGCCAAGGGGGAGCTGGGGGACTAGCCAAAAACATTCAGTACTTC . 18 TRBV4-1 . TRBJ2-4
CASSLDLSGKLFF TGCGCCAGCAGCTTGGATCTGAGCGGAAAACTGTTTTTT . 13 TRBV5-1 . TRBJ1-4
CAISGAARDYGYTF TGTGCCATCAGTGGGGCCGCGCGGGACTATGGCTACACCTTC . 14 TRBV10-3 . TRBJ1-2
CASRAKVTGADTQYF TGCGCCAGCAGAGCTAAAGTAACCGGCGCGGATACGCAGTATTTT . 15 TRBV5-1 . TRBJ2-3
CSVEGQGSRDTQYF TGCAGCGTTGAAGGACAGGGGAGTAGAGATACGCAGTATTTT TRBD1 14 TRBV29-1 . TRBJ2-3
CASSLYGLARQETQYF TGCGCCAGCAGCTTGTACGGACTAGCCAGACAAGAGACCCAGTACTTC TRBD2 16 TRBV5-1 few TRBJ2-5
CASSSRTSGTGTIEQFF TGTGCCAGCAGCTCGCGAACTTCCGGGACAGGCACCATTGAGCAGTTCTTC TRBD1 17 TRBV7-9 . TRBJ2-1
CASSIQWTGSYEQYF TGTGCCAGTAGTATCCAGTGGACAGGAAGCTACGAGCAGTACTTC TRBD1 15 TRBV19 . TRBJ2-7
CASSQVVGVSFTEAFF TGCGCCAGCAGCCAAGTCGTCGGGGTGAGTTTCACTGAAGCTTTCTTT . 16 TRBV4-1 . TRBJ1-1
CASSRSGRAYGYTF TGTGCCAGCAGCCGTTCGGGGAGGGCTTATGGCTACACCTTC . 14 TRBV7-2 . TRBJ1-2
CASTGLNEQYF TGTGCCAGCACCGGGCTAAACGAGCAGTACTTC . 11 TRBV28 . TRBJ2-7
CASSYGGVDGYTF TGTGCCAGCAGTTACGGAGGGGTCGACGGCTACACCTTC . 13 TRBV6-2/TRBV6-3 . TRBJ1-2
CASSYGTGRPQHF TGTGCCAGCAGTTACGGGACGGGCAGGCCCCAGCATTTT . 13 TRBV6-2/TRBV6-3 . TRBJ1-5
CASSERGGLNIQYF TGTGCCAGCAGCGAACGGGGGGGCTTGAACATTCAGTACTTC TRBD2 14 TRBV9 few TRBJ2-4
CASSDLEGSGTQYF TGTGCCAGCAGTGATCTTGAGGGTTCGGGGACCCAGTACTTC . 14 TRBV2 . TRBJ2-5
CASSFKRGASYEQYF TGTGCCAGCAGTTTCAAGCGGGGGGCTTCCTACGAGCAGTACTTC TRBD2 15 TRBV28 few TRBJ2-7
CASSLVEGLSYNEQFF TGTGCCAGCAGCTTGGTTGAGGGTCTATCCTACAATGAGCAGTTCTTC . 16 TRBV5-5 few TRBJ2-1
CASSQQELDRGLADTQYF TGTGCCAGCAGCCAACAGGAATTGGACAGGGGGCTAGCAGATACGCAGTATTTT TRBD1 18 TRBV3-1 . TRBJ2-3
CASSPKPQINEQFF TGTGCCAGCAGCCCAAAACCCCAAATCAATGAGCAGTTCTTC . 14 TRBV7-2 . TRBJ2-1
CASSVRHVNNEQFF TGTGCCAGCAGCGTACGACACGTAAACAATGAACAGTTCTTC . 14 TRBV9 . TRBJ2-1
CSASRDSSGNTIYF TGCAGTGCTAGTCGGGACTCCTCTGGAAACACCATATATTTT . 14 TRBV20-1 few TRBJ1-3
CAISDRSSYNEQFF TGTGCCATCAGTGACAGGAGCTCCTACAATGAGCAGTTCTTC . 14 TRBV10-3 few TRBJ2-1
CASSQEPNQPQHF TGTGCCAGCAGCCAAGAGCCCAATCAGCCCCAGCATTTT . 13 TRBV4-2 few TRBJ1-5
CASSPDWGRYEQYF TGCGCCAGCAGCCCGGATTGGGGGAGGTACGAGCAGTACTTC . 14 TRBV5-1 . TRBJ2-7
CASRDTGLEGYTF TGTGCCAGCAGGGACACAGGGTTGGAGGGCTACACCTTC . 13 TRBV25-1 . TRBJ1-2
CASSLYRGSNEQYF TGCGCCAGCAGCTTATACAGGGGGAGCAACGAGCAGTACTTC TRBD1 14 TRBV5-1 . TRBJ2-7
CASSVRDRKTSGANVLTF TGTGCCAGCAGTGTGCGGGACAGGAAAACCTCTGGGGCCAACGTCCTGACTTTC TRBD1 18 TRBV25-1 . TRBJ2-6
CSARKTSGDWNEQFF TGCAGTGCTAGGAAAACTAGCGGGGATTGGAATGAGCAGTTCTTC TRBD2 15 TRBV20-1 few TRBJ2-1
CASSIGGATTDTQYF TGTGCCAGCAGCATCGGAGGGGCCACCACAGATACGCAGTATTTT . 15 TRBV12-3/TRBV12-4 few TRBJ2-3